The 2 T cell receptor beta chains below come from one sample, sequenced in a study of beta chain features in type 1 diabetes. Study-wide results and limits: TCRB CDR3s from Type 1 diabetes patients were moderately but significantly shorter in all four CD4+ subsets.

Every isolated RNA sample was fully reverse transcribed, so sequencing captured expressed TCRB transcripts. The assay was immunoSEQ multiplex PCR, and TCRdb's table has in-frame clones only and misses some. The table records around 250,000 clones, roughly 22% of them present only once. These receptors are not linked to any known antigen. What was sequenced was naive CD4+ T cells from blood. All receptors derive from a woman aged 35 to 49 with type 1 diabetes.

The sample holds a few counts of this clone. The rearrangement links TRBV30 to TRBJ2-2; the match to TRBD1 covers 11 bases. The germline V gene encodes CDR1 GTSNPN and CDR2 SVGIG (reference sequence). V was clipped by 5 bases and J by 2 bases; unmatched bases: 1. This CDR3 has 14 amino acids. The CDR3 DNA reads TGTGCCTGGGGGACAGGGGGAAACACCGGGGAGCTGTTTTTT. It specifies CAWGTGGNTGELFF.

The genes are TRBV9 and TRBJ1-1; a weak D match, TRBD1 (5 bases). This CDR3 is built from 11 residues. The V gene's germline CDR1 is SGDLS and CDR2 YYNGEE. Trimming removed 4 bases at V and 5 bases at J, with 6 bases between. The CDR3 here is CASSRGTEAFF. CDR3 in DNA: TGTGCCAGCAGCAGGGGTACTGAAGCTTTCTTT.